This is a list of T cell receptor beta chains from one sample in a study of post-analysis software for immune sequencing data. MiXCR, run by TCRdb on the PCR reads, gives a single entry per CDR3 protein. The sample consists of around 440,000 distinct CDR3 sequences, approximately 46% of them appearing once. The sample was blood. Receptors were obtained from a girl under 18 with multiple sclerosis. Each CDR3 is given with its conserved first and last residue. D genes are given only for firm matches. Clone size appears in some rows only: once, few, many, or a class for an expanded clone.

>-|TRBD2|TRBJ2-1|TRBV20-1
CSARRLAGAGNEQFF
TGCAGTGCTAGACGACTAGCGGGAGCAGGCAATGAGCAGTTCTTC
>few|-|TRBJ1-4|TRBV3-1
CASSQEGIKRSEKLFF
TGTGCCAGCAGCCAAGAGGGAATCAAACGATCGGAAAAACTGTTTTTT
>-|-|TRBJ2-5|TRBV14
CASSQGQEHGQETQYF
TGTGCCAGCAGCCAAGGGCAGGAGCACGGGCAAGAGACCCAGTACTTC
>-|-|TRBJ1-5|TRBV6-1
CASSEQDLRRINQPQHF
TGTGCCAGCAGTGAACAGGATTTGAGGCGGATAAATCAGCCCCAGCATTTT
>-|-|TRBJ2-1|TRBV7-2
CASSLATSNEQFF
TGTGCCAGCAGCTTAGCCACTAGCAATGAGCAGTTCTTC
>-|TRBD2|TRBJ2-3|TRBV7-9
CASSPTKRESDTQYF
TGTGCCAGCAGCCCCACTAAGCGGGAGTCAGATACGCAGTATTTT
>-|-|TRBJ1-1|TRBV9
CASSETPGREAFF
TGTGCCAGCAGCGAGACACCAGGGCGGGAAGCTTTCTTT
>-|TRBD2|TRBJ2-1|TRBV18
CASSSNAGTSGTYNEQFF
TGTGCCAGCTCAAGCAACGCCGGGACTAGCGGGACCTACAATGAGCAGTTCTTC
>once|-|TRBJ2-1|TRBV5-1
CASGSGSSYNEQFF
TGCGCCAGCGGCAGCGGAAGCTCCTACAATGAGCAGTTCTTC
>-|-|TRBJ2-7|TRBV7-2
CASSLAPLPYEQYF
TGTGCCAGCAGCTTAGCGCCGCTTCCCTACGAGCAGTACTTC
>-|-|TRBJ1-2|TRBV7-3
CASSPNANYGYTF
TGTGCCAGCAGCCCGAATGCTAACTATGGCTACACCTTC
>few|-|TRBJ2-1|TRBV6-4
CASSVGPGSYNEQFF
TGTGCCAGCAGTGTGGGCCCAGGGTCCTACAATGAGCAGTTCTTC
>few|TRBD2|TRBJ2-1|TRBV27
CASTRSGTRNEQFF
TGTGCCAGCACCCGCAGCGGGACCAGGAATGAGCAGTTCTTC
>once|-|TRBJ1-2|TRBV7-6
CASSRDVGQVYGYTF
TGTGCCAGCAGCCGAGACGTGGGACAAGTCTATGGCTACACCTTC
>-|TRBD2|TRBJ2-7|TRBV7-6
CASSQLAVGPYEQYF
TGTGCCAGCAGCCAACTAGCGGTGGGGCCCTACGAGCAGTACTTC
>-|-|TRBJ2-3|TRBV28
CASSPRDVGTDTQYF
TGTGCCAGCAGTCCCCGGGACGTAGGCACAGATACGCAGTATTTT
>many|TRBD2|TRBJ2-1|TRBV27
CASSLGLAGYNEQFF
TGTGCCAGCAGTCTCGGACTAGCGGGCTACAATGAGCAGTTCTTC
>-|TRBD2|TRBJ2-3|TRBV20-1
CSANPTLAASTDTQYF
TGCAGTGCCAACCCTACACTAGCGGCGAGCACAGATACGCAGTATTTT
>-|-|TRBJ1-1|TRBV15
CATSTRTNTEAFF
TGTGCCACCAGTACGAGAACGAACACTGAAGCTTTCTTT
>few|-|TRBJ2-7|TRBV7-2
CASSLGRGISYEQYF
TGTGCCAGCAGCTTGGGTCGGGGGATCTCCTACGAGCAGTACTTC
>once|TRBD1|TRBJ2-7|TRBV28
CAIGGQGMVMSYEQYF
TGTGCCATCGGGGGACAGGGGATGGTAATGTCCTACGAGCAGTACTTC
>-|TRBD2|TRBJ2-1|TRBV7-8
CASSFTSGSGYNEQFF
TGTGCCAGCAGCTTCACGAGCGGGAGTGGCTACAATGAGCAGTTCTTC
>-|-|TRBJ2-3|TRBV5-1
CASSYGLRTDTQYF
TGCGCCAGCAGCTACGGCCTTCGCACAGATACGCAGTATTTT
>-|-|TRBJ1-2|TRBV20-1
CSAGLGDGYTF
TGCAGTGCTGGTTTGGGGGATGGCTACACCTTC
>few|TRBD1|TRBJ1-1|TRBV25-1
CASSGAGGYTEAFF
TGTGCCAGCAGTGGGGCAGGGGGTTACACTGAAGCTTTCTTT
>-|-|TRBJ2-4|TRBV20-1
CSARGARNIQYF
TGCAGTGCTAGAGGGGCCAGAAACATTCAGTACTTC
>few|TRBD1|TRBJ2-4|TRBV2
CASTPPDRENIQYF
TGTGCCAGCACCCCCCCGGACAGGGAAAACATTCAGTACTTC
>-|-|TRBJ2-1|TRBV28
CASTQDSEQYNEQFF
TGTGCCAGCACCCAAGACAGCGAGCAATACAATGAGCAGTTCTTC
>-|-|TRBJ2-2|TRBV25-1
CASSDETEESGELFF
TGTGCCAGCAGTGACGAGACTGAGGAGTCCGGGGAGCTGTTTTTT
>-|-|TRBJ2-7|TRBV5-1
CASSSSGQWDEQYF
TGCGCCAGCAGCTCCAGCGGACAGTGGGACGAGCAGTACTTC
>few|TRBD1|TRBJ2-5|TRBV4-1
CATAPTGGVETQYF
TGCGCCACCGCCCCAACAGGGGGCGTAGAGACCCAGTACTTC
>-|TRBD2|TRBJ2-1|TRBV5-1
CASSEGTSGEQFF
TGCGCCAGCAGCGAGGGGACTAGCGGTGAGCAGTTCTTC
>-|-|TRBJ2-6|TRBV6-5
CASSYLGRAGANVLTF
TGTGCCAGCAGTTACCTCGGCAGGGCCGGGGCCAACGTCCTGACTTTC
>-|-|TRBJ1-2|TRBV20-1
CSASVPLLDYGYTF
TGCAGTGCTAGTGTTCCTCTCCTTGACTATGGCTACACCTTC
>-|-|TRBJ1-2|TRBV9
CASSGGWGYTF
TGTGCCAGCAGCGGAGGATGGGGCTACACCTTC
>-|-|TRBJ2-1|TRBV27
CASSLGPSLYNEQFF
TGTGCCAGCAGTTTAGGGCCCTCCCTCTACAATGAGCAGTTCTTC
>-|-|TRBJ2-5|TRBV25-1
CASSESGWETQYF
TGTGCCAGCAGTGAATCCGGATGGGAGACCCAGTACTTC
>-|-|TRBJ1-2|TRBV6-1
CASSPRLQGIWGYTF
TGTGCCAGCAGTCCCCGACTACAGGGTATTTGGGGCTACACCTTC
>few|-|TRBJ2-7|TRBV20-1
CSASPRLEPEQYF
TGCAGTGCTAGTCCGAGACTAGAACCCGAGCAGTACTTC
>-|TRBD1|TRBJ1-1|TRBV3-1
CASSQSGGQPNTEAFF
TGTGCCAGCAGCCAAAGCGGGGGACAGCCGAACACTGAAGCTTTCTTT
>few|-|TRBJ1-5|TRBV7-2
CASSPGRNSNQPQHF
TGTGCCAGCAGCCCAGGACGGAATAGCAATCAGCCCCAGCATTTT
>-|TRBD2|TRBJ2-7|TRBV20-1
CSASSSGGITYEQYF
TGCAGTGCTAGCTCTAGCGGGGGAATAACCTACGAGCAGTACTTC
>few|-|TRBJ1-1|TRBV6-6
CASSYSKGNTEAFF
TGTGCCAGCAGTTACTCGAAGGGGAACACTGAAGCTTTCTTT
>-|-|TRBJ2-7|TRBV7-9
CASSLEDYSYEQYF
TGTGCCAGCAGCTTAGAAGACTATTCCTACGAGCAGTACTTC